The rows below give T cell receptor beta chains drawn from one sample of a study of T-cell reconstitution after alpha-beta-depleted transplantation in children. From the PCR reads, TCRdb called clonotypes with MiXCR, one entry per CDR3 protein. The table shows some 600,000 distinct CDR3 sequences, with roughly 13% occurring only once. Here the sequenced sample was PBMCs, mostly from graft donor cells, taken 360 days after TCRalphabeta/CD19-depleted stem cell transplant. Receptor source: a male patient younger than 18 who had a stem cell transplant for acute myeloid leukemia, so the T cells may come from the graft donor. Both conserved end residues are part of each CDR3. The D gene is left open where the match is weak. The size field is filled for only some rows; it gives once, few, many or a size class.

abundance: .; j_gene: TRBJ2-7; d_gene: .; v_gene: TRBV20-1; CDR3aa: CSGASVYEQYF; CDR3nt: TGCAGTGGAGCCAGTGTCTACGAGCAGTACTTC
abundance: few; j_gene: TRBJ2-7; d_gene: .; v_gene: TRBV6-1; CDR3aa: CASRHHLSGGYEQYF; CDR3nt: TGTGCCAGCAGACACCACCTGAGCGGAGGTTACGAGCAGTACTTC
abundance: few; j_gene: TRBJ2-1; d_gene: .; v_gene: TRBV20-1; CDR3aa: CSARDLAGTTYNEQFF; CDR3nt: TGCAGTGCTAGAGATCTAGCAGGGACCACCTACAATGAGCAGTTCTTC
abundance: many; j_gene: TRBJ2-3; d_gene: .; v_gene: TRBV9; CDR3aa: CASSVAEGVGTDTQYF; CDR3nt: TGTGCCAGCAGCGTAGCAGAGGGAGTTGGCACAGATACGCAGTATTTT
abundance: few; j_gene: TRBJ2-3; d_gene: TRBD2; v_gene: TRBV14; CDR3aa: CASSQDNSLAGFTDTQYF; CDR3nt: TGTGCCAGCAGCCAAGATAATAGCCTAGCGGGATTCACAGATACGCAGTATTTT
abundance: few; j_gene: TRBJ1-1; d_gene: .; v_gene: TRBV29-1; CDR3aa: CSYSERGTEAFF; CDR3nt: TGCAGCTACAGCGAACGCGGCACTGAAGCTTTCTTT
abundance: few; j_gene: TRBJ2-2; d_gene: .; v_gene: TRBV20-1; CDR3aa: CSAHGGGWGTGELFF; CDR3nt: TGCAGTGCTCATGGGGGGGGCTGGGGCACCGGGGAGCTGTTTTTT
abundance: .; j_gene: TRBJ2-7; d_gene: .; v_gene: TRBV28; CDR3aa: CASSFPDSYEQYF; CDR3nt: TGTGCCAGCAGTTTTCCCGACTCCTACGAGCAGTACTTC
abundance: .; j_gene: TRBJ2-2; d_gene: .; v_gene: TRBV7-2; CDR3aa: CASSLGGGHSGELFF; CDR3nt: TGTGCCAGCAGCTTAGGGGGCGGGCATTCCGGGGAGCTGTTTTTT
abundance: .; j_gene: TRBJ2-7; d_gene: TRBD2; v_gene: TRBV9; CDR3aa: CASSEGLGYEQYF; CDR3nt: TGTGCCAGCAGCGAGGGACTAGGCTACGAGCAGTACTTC
abundance: many; j_gene: TRBJ2-7; d_gene: TRBD1; v_gene: TRBV25-1; CDR3aa: CASSDDRGTNYEQYF; CDR3nt: TGTGCCAGCAGTGATGACAGGGGAACGAACTACGAGCAGTACTTC
abundance: few; j_gene: TRBJ2-7; d_gene: .; v_gene: TRBV6-2/TRBV6-3; CDR3aa: CASRAGVEQYF; CDR3nt: TGTGCCAGCAGGGCAGGGGTCGAGCAGTACTTC
abundance: few; j_gene: TRBJ2-3; d_gene: .; v_gene: TRBV5-1; CDR3aa: CASSLDRETDTQYF; CDR3nt: TGCGCCAGCAGCTTGGACAGGGAGACAGATACGCAGTATTTT
abundance: many; j_gene: TRBJ2-5; d_gene: .; v_gene: TRBV9; CDR3aa: CASSAGWGSRETQYF; CDR3nt: TGTGCCAGCAGCGCTGGATGGGGGTCGAGGGAGACCCAGTACTTC
abundance: few; j_gene: TRBJ2-7; d_gene: .; v_gene: TRBV29-1; CDR3aa: CSAAAGATYEQYF; CDR3nt: TGCAGCGCCGCGGCCGGCGCCACGTACGAGCAGTACTTC
abundance: .; j_gene: TRBJ2-1; d_gene: .; v_gene: TRBV4-3; CDR3aa: CASSQGPGPSYNEQFF; CDR3nt: TGCGCCAGCAGCCAGGGGCCGGGACCTTCCTACAATGAGCAGTTCTTC
abundance: .; j_gene: TRBJ1-4; d_gene: .; v_gene: TRBV15; CDR3aa: CATSRDRGDNEKLFF; CDR3nt: TGTGCCACCAGCAGAGATCGTGGAGATAATGAAAAACTGTTTTTT
abundance: many; j_gene: TRBJ2-2; d_gene: .; v_gene: TRBV28; CDR3aa: CASSSYRERAGELFF; CDR3nt: TGTGCCAGCAGTTCCTACAGGGAAAGGGCCGGGGAGCTGTTTTTT
abundance: few; j_gene: TRBJ2-5; d_gene: .; v_gene: TRBV20-1; CDR3aa: CSAGRNYRDWGETQYF; CDR3nt: TGCAGTGCCGGGAGGAACTACAGGGATTGGGGGGAGACCCAGTACTTC
abundance: few; j_gene: TRBJ2-1; d_gene: .; v_gene: TRBV14; CDR3aa: CASSLKLNEQFF; CDR3nt: TGTGCCAGCAGCCTTAAACTGAATGAGCAGTTCTTC
abundance: few; j_gene: TRBJ1-1; d_gene: .; v_gene: TRBV20-1; CDR3aa: CSARKNTEAFF; CDR3nt: TGCAGTGCTAGAAAAAACACTGAAGCTTTCTTT
abundance: .; j_gene: TRBJ2-2; d_gene: .; v_gene: TRBV29-1; CDR3aa: CSVDGRDTGELFF; CDR3nt: TGCAGCGTGGATGGACGAGACACCGGGGAGCTGTTTTTT
abundance: many; j_gene: TRBJ2-7; d_gene: .; v_gene: TRBV5-1; CDR3aa: CASSLLHEQYF; CDR3nt: TGCGCCAGCAGCTTGCTACACGAGCAGTACTTC
abundance: few; j_gene: TRBJ1-1; d_gene: .; v_gene: TRBV7-9; CDR3aa: CASRGTRAGNTEAFF; CDR3nt: TGTGCCAGCAGAGGAACGCGGGCGGGGAACACTGAAGCTTTCTTT